This TCR beta chain was found in a study of graft-versus-host responses after intestinal transplantation. Overall study results and limits: Recipient marrow contained GvH clones, some of which appeared first in ileum or blood.

This CDR3 comprises 15 residues. CDR1 MNHNS and CDR2 SASEGT come from the germline V gene. Trimming left V 5 bases short and J 4 bases short, with 14 bases between. Profiling relied on immunoSEQ multiplex PCR, and the TCRdb table lists in-frame clones only, not all of them. The table shows 80,000 to 100,000 clones, with 75% to 95% occurring only once. About this clone: Its antigen is undetermined.

This receptor was obtained from a human donor who was the organ donor for an intestinal transplant. The chain carries TRBV6-1 and TRBJ2-2; maybe TRBD2 (6 bases). This specimen was unstimulated CD4+ T cells sorted from spleen or lymph node cells, taken before transplant. CDR3 sequence (DNA): TGTGCCAGCAGTCTACTCGCGGGATCCACCGGGGAGCTGTTTTTT. Translating it yields CASSLLAGSTGELFF.